This T cell receptor beta chain was profiled in a study of regulatory T cells in long-lasting Graves disease. Study-wide points: Persistent patients had more shared public clonotypes (approximately 2,700) than new patients (around 950). Having few samples may have compromised the accuracy.

With regard to this clonotype: Its antigen is not known. This may be a read error, as it is one base from a much larger clone.

Germline V lookup: CDR1 MDHEN, CDR2 SYDVKM. CDR3 length: 15 amino acids. Arm-PCR of CDR3 regions and iRepertoire HTBI primers were the basis on which TCR beta libraries were built. TCRdb reprocessed the multiplex PCR reads with MiXCR, giving one entry per CDR3 protein. This sample has 650,000 to 850,000 distinct CDR3 sequences; 30% occur once, and the top ten carry roughly 40%. Noted time point: persistent/refractory GD, antithyroid drugs over 5 years with positive TRAb. The authors made the TCR library using RNA they extracted from PBMCs. Graves' disease diagnoses used American Thyroid Association guidelines.

This clonotype was sampled from a female donor with Graves disease. The input for sequencing was peripheral blood mononuclear cells (PBMCs), taken when the disease was refractory, from a patient treated with antithyroid drugs. This chain joins TRBV28 and TRBJ1-4; 7 bases map to TRBD1. CDR3 sequence: CASSLAPRQGENLFF. Written as DNA, the CDR3 is TGTGCCAGCAGTTTAGCCCCAAGACAGGGAGAAAACCTGTTTTTT.